This T cell receptor beta chain came from a study of T cell repertoires in cytomegalovirus infection. With V trimmed by 6 bases and J by 8 bases, 8 bases remained unmatched. Germline assignment: CDR1 DFQATT and CDR2 SNEGSKA (reference sequence). The CDR3 runs to 14 residues. As concerns this clonotype: Its antigen is not identified.

MiXCR, applied by TCRdb to the reads, yields one record per CDR3 protein. The sample has under 450,000 distinct CDR3 sequences, about 35% seen once; the top ten hold about 13%. Sequencing used cultured PBMCs, obtained from culture after CMV antigen stimulation. This clonotype was sampled from a human donor in good health (CMV status not recorded). Some clones in this sample may be carry-over from other donors' samples. The genes are TRBV20-1 and TRBJ2-1; 12 bases align to TRBD2. CDR3 nucleotide sequence: TGCAGTGCGAGAAAGACTAGCGGGAGCTATGAGCAGTTCTTC. Protein: CSARKTSGSYEQFF.